This note documents a single TCR beta chain sequence. No antigen is known for it. There are no base qualities to consult, and no much larger clone falls within one base. TCRbeta CDR3 regions were amplified from genomic DNA using the immunoSEQ Assay, a bias-controlled multiplex PCR. The authors processed their data as follows. Nucleated cell counts per sample were estimated from amplification of reference gene primers within the assay. To quantify the absolute abundance of each unique TCRbeta CDR3 rearrangement, sequence reads were collapsed and filtered. Productive Simpson clonality was computed per sample as the square root of Simpson's diversity index over productive rearrangements. The source is immuneACCESS, and TCRdb retained only in-frame sequences with V and J called. Part of the clones is not carried over; for the studies checked, unresolved V genes explain less than half of this, and the remainder is unexplained. Clone size and V and J calls were adopted from that table, with D and trimming inferred from the DNA. Within this sample are about 87,000 clones, with about 87% of them counted one time only. The ten most abundant clones make up about 5.1% of the sample.

Each collaborating institution followed its own protocols to collect whole blood in K2EDTA tubes. For TCRbeta analysis, collaborators shipped samples in one of three forms: frozen whole blood, isolated PBMCs, or DNA extracted from either of those sample types. V was cut back by 4 bases and J by 1 base, leaving a gap of 10 bases between them. From a lookup of the germline V gene, CDR1 and CDR2 are MNHEY and SVGEGT. The CDR3 starts with the cysteine, ends with the phenylalanine, and has 14 residues. Kept here is only the CDR3 DNA, which spans 42 bases and is read in frame from base 1. The data were taken from a study of blood T cell repertoires in COVID-19 (dated by TCRdb to 2020 to 2021). Some background on the complete study: Collaborator samples came from the United States, Italy and Spain and covered acute and convalescent phases of COVID-19. The material from the prospective study consisted of cDNA or gDNA derived from T cells, B-cell-depleted T cells, or PBMCs. Subjects who had been exposed to COVID-19, were actively infected with it, or had recovered from it provided the deeply sampled blood TCRbeta repertoires that made up the dataset. The repertoires were released in a freely available public database meant as a resource for research on the immune response to SARS-CoV-2. Samples were obtained from the ongoing ImmuneRACE study (first 160 participants) and from 1,254 subjects provided by 6 global collaborators. Sample metadata almost always included a de-identified subject ID, COVID-19 status, age in years and sex. Where HLA class I and class II types were available, the types were taken from metadata supplied by the sample provider, not from assay-based typing. General findings and caveats noted by the study authors: How much clinical and demographic metadata was included differed by source and by participant, and the metadata was provided uncurated.

The chain is assembled from TRBV6-2 or TRBV6-3 and TRBJ1-1; the best D guess is TRBD1, with 5 bases matching. This TCR was recovered from a man in his forties or fifties with acute or convalescent COVID-19. Material for sequencing was peripheral blood. The CDR3 region: CASSFAGKNTEAFF. The DNA sequence follows: TGTGCCAGCAGTTTTGCAGGGAAGAACACTGAAGCTTTCTTT.